This entry concerns a single TCR beta chain. The antigen is not known. Unique molecular identifiers featured in how the TCRbeta library was prepared. TCRdb analysed the PCR reads with MiXCR anew, one entry per CDR3 protein. Altogether around 490,000 distinct CDR3 sequences are present, roughly 10% being singletons, with the ten largest covering 14%. This sample was taken from a study of T-cell reconstitution after alpha-beta-depleted transplantation in children. The study's findings and limits: Once a year had passed after transplant, T-cell counts and diversity came mostly from newly produced T cells. Expanded clones from the graft, numbering several hundred, reportedly supplied alpha-beta T cells about two months after transplant. Diversity of TCRbeta at day 60 was high in some patients, arising from surviving recipient T cells and thymic progenitors.

The TCR sequence derives from a female patient between 2 and 15 years old who had a stem cell transplant for aplastic anemia, so the T cells may come from the graft donor. The specimen was PBMCs, mostly from graft donor cells, collected 180 days after TCRalphabeta/CD19-depleted stem cell transplant.

This CDR3 is CASSPLEGTNNQPQHF. The CDR3 region has the DNA TGTGCCAGCAGCCCCCTTGAGGGTACGAATAATCAGCCCCAGCATTTT. The chain is built from TRBV12-3 or TRBV12-4 and TRBJ1-5; D uncertain. The CDR3 covers 16 residues. V was clipped by 6 bases and J by 4 bases, with 19 bases between them.